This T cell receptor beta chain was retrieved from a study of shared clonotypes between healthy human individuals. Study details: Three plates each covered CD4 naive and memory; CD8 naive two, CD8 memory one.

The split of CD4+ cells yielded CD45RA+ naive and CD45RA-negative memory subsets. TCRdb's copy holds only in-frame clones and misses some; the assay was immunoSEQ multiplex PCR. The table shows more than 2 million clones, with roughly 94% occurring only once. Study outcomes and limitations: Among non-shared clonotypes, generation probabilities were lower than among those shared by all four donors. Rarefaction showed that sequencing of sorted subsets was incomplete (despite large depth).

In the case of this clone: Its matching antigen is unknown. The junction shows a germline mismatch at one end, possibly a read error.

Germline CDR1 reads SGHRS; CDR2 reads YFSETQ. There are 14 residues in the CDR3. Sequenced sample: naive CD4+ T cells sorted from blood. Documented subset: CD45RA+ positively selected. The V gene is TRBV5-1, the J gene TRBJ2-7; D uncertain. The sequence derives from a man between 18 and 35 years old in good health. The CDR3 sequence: CASSLGSSNYDQYF. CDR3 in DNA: TGCGCCAGCAGCTTGGGCAGCTCGAACTACGATCAGTACTTC.